The clone carrying this T cell receptor beta chain has ten or more counts. Its antigen is not known. This sample is drawn from a study of Graves' ophthalmopathy and Graves' hyperthyroidism. Study in general: Untreated patients at initial diagnosis provided peripheral blood. Broader study findings: Blood samples also showed most expanded thyroid clonotypes exceeding 0.001 frequency.

Transcripts of RNA were the source for amplifying TCR beta CDR3 regions. Second-round multiplex PCR followed a first-round RT-PCR using HTBI primers. TCRdb re-called the multiplex PCR reads with MiXCR, one entry per CDR3 protein. The table records around 340,000 distinct CDR3 sequences, roughly 15% of them present only once. None of the included patients had other autoimmune diseases, uncontrolled infections, pregnancy or lactation, as these led to exclusion. The diagnostic workup employed clinical symptoms, serum thyroxine, TRAb, thyroid ultrasound and orbital computed tomography. The CDR3 is 14 residues long. V lost 5 bases and J lost 0, with 10 bases in between. The germline CDR1 and CDR2 sequences are LNHDA and SQIVND (reference sequence).

The sequenced sample consisted of peripheral blood. The gene calls are TRBV19 and TRBJ1-1; D remains ambiguous. The source of this sequence is an adult man with Graves' ophthalmopathy. The CDR3 loop is CASSVSPMNTEAFF. The CDR3 nucleotides read TGTGCCAGTAGTGTTTCCCCAATGAACACTGAAGCTTTCTTT.